One sample yielded the 28 T cell receptor beta chains listed below, sequenced in a study of blood T cell repertoires in COVID-19 (dated by TCRdb to the early 2020s). The library was made by the immunoSEQ multiplex PCR assay. TCRdb retrieved this table from immuneACCESS and kept in-frame rearrangements only. Not all clones are present; in checked studies, unresolved V genes account for under half, and no reason is known for the remainder. Recorded for this sample are 26,000 or so clones; roughly 90% of them occurred a single time. The top ten hold 2% to 3% of the sample. What was sequenced was peripheral blood. The receptors derive from a human donor in a cohort sampled during active COVID-19.

The genes are TRBV20-1 and TRBJ1-5, with 7 bases that match TRBD1. Germline V lookup: CDR1 DFQATT, CDR2 SNEGSKA (reference sequence). V shed 3 bases, J shed 3 bases, and the junction held 8 bases outside the gene matches. This CDR3 region has 15 residues. The CDR3, as DNA: TGCAGTGCTAGTAGAGGACAGGTTTCCAATCAGCCCCAGCATTTT. Its protein is CSASRGQVSNQPQHF.

The V call is TRBV10-3, the J call TRBJ1-1, with a tentative D call TRBD1 (5 bases). The ends were cut back, 11 bases at V and 1 base at J, with 14 bases in the middle. CDR1 ENHRY and CDR2 SYGVKD come from the germline V gene. The CDR3 covers 13 residues. CDR3 nucleotides: TGTGCCGCGAAGGGGTCGCAGAACACTGAAGCTTTCTTT. This translates into CAAKGSQNTEAFF.

This sequence joins TRBV7-9 and TRBJ2-3, with D possibly matching TRBD2 (6 bases). Per the germline V gene, CDR1 is SEHNR and CDR2 is FQNEAQ (reference sequence). The CDR3 is 16 residues long. Trimming shortened V by 4 bases and J by 1 base, and 15 bases separated the two germline ends. Here the CDR3 reads CASSSDSGLGTDTQYF. As DNA, the CDR3 is TGTGCCAGCAGCTCCGATAGCGGATTAGGCACAGATACGCAGTATTTT. Full variable domain (missing parts from reference TRBV7-9 and TRBJ2-3): DTGVSQNPRHKITKRGQNVTFRCDPISEHNRLYWYRQTLGQGPEFLTYFQNEAQLEKSRLLSDRFSAERPKGSFSTLEIQRTEQGDSAMYLCASSSDSGLGTDTQYFGPGTRLTVL.

The chain links TRBV27 to TRBJ1-6, with D possibly TRBD1 on 5 matching bases. The CDR3 consists of 15 residues. Germline CDR1 and CDR2: MNHEY and SMNVEV (reference sequence). Trimming took 3 bases from V and 7 from J, leaving 13 bases between them. The CDR3 DNA reads TGTGCCAGCAGTTTGGCAGGGATTTCAAATTCACCCCTCCACTTT. It translates to CASSLAGISNSPLHF.

The genes are TRBV11-1 and TRBJ2-5; a possible D gene is TRBD1 (5 bases). With 1 base removed from V and 3 bases from J, the gap between germline ends came to 9 bases. The CDR3 has 14 residues. Germline CDR1 SGHAT, CDR2 FQDESV (reference sequence). As DNA, the CDR3 is TGTGCCAGCAGCTTAGGGGGCTTGGAAGAGACCCAGTACTTC. Translated, it gives CASSLGGLEETQYF.

This clone was counted between two and nine times. The rearrangement uses TRBV5-4 and TRBJ2-1; a possible D gene is TRBD1 (5 bases). V was clipped by 1 base and J by 5 bases, with 16 bases between them. The germline V gene has CDR1 SGHNT and CDR2 YYREEE (reference sequence). CDR3 size: 16 residues. DNA of the CDR3: TGTGCCAGCAGCTTGAAAGGGGCCGCCCTAAACAATGAGCAGTTCTTC. This gives the protein CASSLKGAALNNEQFF.

CDR3 amino acids: CASSRGTYYGYTF. The CDR3 region has the DNA TGTGCCAGCAGTCGGGGAACTTATTATGGCTACACCTTC. The chain recombines TRBV2 with TRBJ1-2; no reliable D call. V was cut by 5 bases and J by 5 bases, with 12 bases left in between. Germline assignment: CDR1 SNHLY and CDR2 FYNNEI. The CDR3 sequence is 13 residues long. Combining the CDR3 with reference TRBV2 and TRBJ1-2 gives the whole variable domain EPEVTQTPSHQVTQMGQEVILRCVPISNHLYFYWYRQILGQKVEFLVSFYNNEISEKSEIFDDQFSVERPDGSNFTLKIRSTKLEDSAMYFCASSRGTYYGYTFGSGTRLTVV.

The chain carries TRBV5-1 and TRBJ2-2; maybe TRBD1 (5 bases). Per germline, CDR1 SGHRS and CDR2 YFSETQ. V gave up 0 bases and J gave up 2 bases, with 11 bases separating them. CDR3 length: 16 residues. CDR3 sequence reads: CASSLVRTHNTGELFF. CDR3 DNA: TGCGCCAGCAGCTTGGTGCGGACACATAACACCGGGGAGCTGTTTTTT.

This chain connects TRBV9 to TRBJ2-6; no definite D call. V was shortened by 0 bases and J by 2 bases, with 9 bases between the two germline ends. Per germline, CDR1 SGDLS and CDR2 YYNGEE. This CDR3 has 16 amino acids. The CDR3 reads CASSVDSPAGANVLTF. CDR3 in DNA: TGTGCCAGCAGCGTAGACAGCCCAGCTGGGGCCAACGTCCTGACTTTC.

The rearrangement uses TRBV7-3 and TRBJ2-7, with D possibly TRBD2 on 7 matching bases. CDR3 length equals 13 residues. Trimming stripped 2 bases from V and 4 bases from J, with 9 bases between. Germline CDR1 reads SGHTA; CDR2 reads FQGTGA. CDR3 nucleotides: TGTGCCAGCAGCTTAGAGGGGGGGTACGAGCAGTACTTC. As protein: CASSLEGGYEQYF. Together with reference TRBV7-3 and TRBJ2-7, the CDR3 gives the full variable domain: GAGVSQTPSNKVTEKGKYVELRCDPISGHTALYWYRQSLGQGPEFLIYFQGTGAADDSGLPNDRFFAVRPEGSVSTLKIQRTERGDSAVYLCASSLEGGYEQYFGPGTRLTVT.

This rearrangement joins TRBV5-6 to TRBJ1-5, with a weak D call TRBD1 (6 bases). The CDR3 length is 16 residues. Germline values: CDR1 SGHDT, CDR2 YYEEEE. With 2 bases removed from V and 0 bases from J, the gap between germline ends came to 12 bases. CDR3 sequence reads: CASSLGQTLSNQPQHF. The CDR3 nucleotides are TGTGCCAGCAGCTTAGGACAGACCCTTAGCAATCAGCCCCAGCATTTT.

The rearrangement links TRBV2 to TRBJ2-7; D not certain. The CDR3 has 12 amino acids. The V gene's germline CDR1 is SNHLY and CDR2 FYNNEI. V lost 1 base to trimming and J lost 6 bases, with 7 bases between them. The CDR3 reads CASSEVRSEQYF. The DNA of the CDR3 is TGTGCCAGCAGTGAAGTTCGGAGCGAGCAGTACTTC. The full variable domain, rest sourced from reference TRBV2 and TRBJ2-7, is EPEVTQTPSHQVTQMGQEVILRCVPISNHLYFYWYRQILGQKVEFLVSFYNNEISEKSEIFDDQFSVERPDGSNFTLKIRSTKLEDSAMYFCASSEVRSEQYFGPGTRLTVT.

J is TRBJ1-2 and V is TRBV14; 12 bases are a match to TRBD1. CDR1 and CDR2 (germline): SGHDN, FVKESK. The CDR3 is 15 residues long. J gave up 7 bases and V 8 bases, and 11 bases lay outside the gene matches. The DNA of the CDR3 is TGTGCCAGCCGCGGGACAGGGGGCCCCCGTGGTGGCTACACCTTC. Its protein product is CASRGTGGPRGGYTF.

The J gene is TRBJ1-4, the V gene TRBV15; 8 nucleotides agree with TRBD1. J gave up 0 bases and V 5 bases, and 8 bases lay outside the gene matches. Germline CDR1 LNHNV, CDR2 YYDKDF (reference sequence). The CDR3 runs to 17 residues. CDR3: CATSLSRGRPTNEKLFF. CDR3 nucleotides: TGTGCCACCAGCCTCAGCAGGGGGCGGCCAACTAATGAAAAACTGTTTTTT.

The chain links TRBV5-1 to TRBJ1-1; D gene ambiguous. Trimming left V 2 bases short and J 3 bases short, with 8 bases between. The CDR3 consists of 13 residues. The germline V gene encodes CDR1 SGHRS and CDR2 YFSETQ. CDR3 in amino acids: CASSFKEDTEAFF. The CDR3 DNA follows: TGCGCCAGCAGCTTTAAGGAGGACACTGAAGCTTTCTTT.

The chain combines TRBV2 with TRBJ2-5; 9 bases match TRBD1. Germline V gene lookup returns CDR1 SNHLY and CDR2 FYNNEI. V shed 5 bases, J shed 7 bases, and the junction held 11 bases outside the gene matches. The CDR3 sequence is 15 residues long. The CDR3 nucleotides read TGTGCCAGCAGTTCACCGGGACAGGGCTCCGGGACCCAGTACTTC. This encodes CASSSPGQGSGTQYF.

V is TRBV10-3 and J is TRBJ2-5; 15 bases agree with TRBD2. This CDR3 comprises 15 residues. Germline lookup yields CDR1 ENHRY and CDR2 SYGVKD. V shed 7 bases and J 4 bases; nucleotides not matched to a gene: 4. As DNA, the CDR3 is TGTGCCATCACCCCGGGACTAGCGGGGGGAGAGACCCAGTACTTC. Its translation: CAITPGLAGGETQYF.

The rearrangement joins TRBV19 to TRBJ2-6; 9 bases fit TRBD2. Germline V gene sequence: CDR1 LNHDA, CDR2 SQIVND (reference sequence). V lost 5 bases, J lost 0 bases, and 5 bases stayed unmatched. The CDR3 is made up of 17 amino acids. The CDR3 sequence: CASSPWTSDSGANVLTF. In nucleotides, the CDR3 is TGTGCCAGTAGTCCGTGGACTAGCGACTCTGGGGCCAACGTCCTGACTTTC. Complete variable domain (other parts from reference TRBV19 and TRBJ2-6): DGGITQSPKYLFRKEGQNVTLSCEQNLNHDAMYWYRQDPGQGLRLIYYSQIVNDFQKGDIAEGYSVSREKKESFPLTVTSAQKNPTAFYLCASSPWTSDSGANVLTFGAGSRLTVL.

This clone was detected a few times. The V call is TRBV2, the J call TRBJ2-7, with 7 bases matching TRBD2. The CDR3 is made up of 13 amino acids. Per the germline V gene, CDR1 is SNHLY and CDR2 is FYNNEI. V trimming: 11 bases; J trimming: 5 bases; junction bases outside the gene matches: 12. The CDR3 sequence: CALSGGPNHEQYF. The CDR3 DNA reads TGTGCCCTCTCGGGAGGCCCGAACCACGAGCAGTACTTC.

The CDR3: CASSFGAPSRNEQFF. The CDR3 coding sequence is TGTGCCAGCAGTTTTGGGGCCCCGTCGAGGAATGAGCAGTTCTTC. V usage is TRBV28 and J usage is TRBJ2-1; perhaps TRBD1 as D (5 bases). Trimming removed 3 bases from V and 7 bases from J, with 16 bases in between. The CDR3 sequence is 15 residues long. Per the germline V gene, CDR1 is MDHEN and CDR2 is SYDVKM.

A few counts support this clone. The chain uses TRBV5-1 and TRBJ2-7; D possibly corresponds to TRBD1 (7 bases). The CDR3 covers 14 residues. Germline CDR1 is SGHRS and CDR2 is YFSETQ. The V end lost 4 bases, the J end lost 4 bases, and 15 bases lay between the germline ends. The CDR3, as DNA: TGCGCCAGCAGCGGGTCAGGGGGGAGGTACGAGCAGTACTTC. Encoded protein: CASSGSGGRYEQYF.

The DNA of the CDR3 is TGTGCCAGTAGTATAGCCAGGGGCGAAAACTATGGCTACACCTTC. Translating it yields CASSIARGENYGYTF. This chain uses TRBV19 with TRBJ1-2; D perhaps matches TRBD1 (6 bases). This CDR3 comprises 15 residues. Between the trimmed V and J ends, which lost 1 base and 2 bases, there was a span of 11 bases. Germline loops: CDR1 LNHDA, CDR2 SQIVND (reference sequence). Looking up the rest from reference TRBV19 and TRBJ1-2 gives the full variable domain: DGGITQSPKYLFRKEGQNVTLSCEQNLNHDAMYWYRQDPGQGLRLIYYSQIVNDFQKGDIAEGYSVSREKKESFPLTVTSAQKNPTAFYLCASSIARGENYGYTFGSGTRLTVV.

The chain recombines TRBV4-1 with TRBJ2-5, with TRBD2 matching 8 bases. The germline gives CDR1 MGHRA, CDR2 YSYEKL. The CDR3 runs 16 residues. With 0 bases clipped from V and 7 bases from J, the junction kept 10 bases outside the gene matches. CDR3 DNA sequence: TGCGCCAGCAGCCAAGATTGGGTGGCGGGGGGCGGGACCCAGTACTTC. Translated, it gives CASSQDWVAGGGTQYF.

The chain couples TRBV27 to TRBJ1-2; D is possibly TRBD1 (5 bases). V lost 6 bases to trimming and J lost 12 bases, with 29 bases between them. CDR1 and CDR2 (germline): MNHEY, SMNVEV (reference sequence). The CDR3 consists of 16 residues. CDR3 sequence: CASSWNLNRPSWPNTF. The DNA for the CDR3 is TGTGCCAGCAGCTGGAACTTGAACAGGCCGAGTTGGCCTAACACCTTC.

The chain couples TRBV6-1 to TRBJ1-2; TRBD1 is a possible D gene (6 bases). The V and J ends lost 3 bases and 2 bases respectively, with 13 bases between them. Germline V gene lookup returns CDR1 MNHNS and CDR2 SASEGT. The CDR3 spans 15 residues. DNA of the CDR3: TGTGCCAGCAGTGAGGCCATTACAGGGAACTATGGCTACACCTTC. This codes for CASSEAITGNYGYTF.

The chain joins TRBV6-2 or TRBV6-3 to TRBJ2-5; no definite D call. Germline V gene data show CDR1 as MNHEY and CDR2 as SVGEGT. The CDR3 is 14 residues long. V lost 4 bases, J lost 5 bases, and 14 bases lay in between. The CDR3 region is CASSFTQVGETQYF. CDR3 nucleotide sequence: TGTGCCAGCAGTTTCACTCAAGTCGGGGAGACCCAGTACTTC.

The CDR3 sequence: CASSESDTSYEQYF. The CDR3 DNA sequence: TGCGCCAGCAGTGAGTCAGACACCTCCTACGAGCAGTACTTC. The chain is built from TRBV10-1 and TRBJ2-7; D remains unclear. The V end lost 0 bases, the J end lost 0 bases, and 6 bases lay between the germline ends. CDR3 length equals 14 residues. The V gene's germline CDR1 is WNHNN and CDR2 SYGVQD (reference sequence).

J is TRBJ2-5 and V is TRBV25-1; TRBD2 is a possible D gene (6 bases). The CDR3 loop spans 15 amino acids. V lost 6 bases, J lost 1 base, and 15 bases lay in between. Germline CDR1 MGHDK, CDR2 SYGVNS. The CDR3 DNA reads as TGTGCCAGCAGCGCCCTGACTAGTATCCAAGAGACCCAGTACTTC. This sequence encodes CASSALTSIQETQYF.